This T cell receptor beta chain was sequenced in a study of T cells in women clearing cervical HPV infection. About the study: Blood came at first lesion visit for cases, post-clearance for controls.

The CDR3 sequence is 14 residues long. CDR1 is LNHNV, CDR2 YYDKDF, per germline (reference sequence). Repertoires were generated with immunoSEQ multiplex PCR, while TCRdb's copy carries only in-frame clones and drops some. The table lists tens of thousands of clones. About this clone itself: One junction end does not reproduce the germline sequence, and a read error may be involved. The CDR3 goes on 3 residues after the read ends, and that part is filled in from the germline J gene.

This chain joins TRBV15 and TRBJ2-1; 7 bases align to TRBD1. The sequence came from a woman between 18 and 69 years old with a cervical HPV16 infection that either progressed to CIN3+ or cleared (not recorded which). The source material was blood buffy coat. The sequenced CDR3 bases are TGTGCCACCAGCGAGGGGGCCAGCTACAGTGAG. It yields the protein CATSEGASYSE. The entire CDR3 reads CATSEGASYSEQFF.